A selection of T cell receptor beta chains follows, all from one sample in a study of Ad26.COV2.S vaccination and SARS-CoV-2 variants. Libraries were prepared by immunoSEQ multiplex PCR; TCRdb keeps only in-frame clonotypes and omits some of them. Of fewer than 600,000 clones detected, 70% to 90% appear once; the ten largest clones hold about 1.7%. Source: peripheral blood, taken in a trial of Ad26.COV2.S vaccine versus placebo. These TCRs come from a person between 18 and 60 years old who received the Ad26.COV2.S COVID-19 vaccine or a placebo. Both conserved end residues are part of each CDR3. A D gene is named only where the DNA matches it firmly. Expanded clones are given a class, and other clones once, few, many or no size at all.

d_gene	v_gene	j_gene	abundance	CDR3nt	CDR3aa
TRBD1	TRBV9	TRBJ2-2	few	TGTGCCAGCAGCCAAAACACTAGACAGGGAAACACCGGGGAGCTGTTTTTT	CASSQNTRQGNTGELFF
TRBD2	TRBV19	TRBJ2-1	once	TGTGCCAGTAGTTTCCGGCCTAGCGGGAGTATCTTTAGTGAGCAGTTCTTC	CASSFRPSGSIFSEQFF
-	TRBV9	TRBJ1-2	-	TGTGCCAGCAGCGCCCGAGGGGACGGGAACTATGGCTACACCTTC	CASSARGDGNYGYTF
-	TRBV28	TRBJ1-2	-	TGTGCCAGCAGCGATCCAGGGAGGTATGGCTACACCTTC	CASSDPGRYGYTF
TRBD1	TRBV5-8	TRBJ1-1	-	TGTGCCAGCAGCACGAGGACAGGGCACCTGAGGGCTTTCTTT	CASSTRTGHLRAFF
-	TRBV19	TRBJ2-1	once	TGTGCCAGTAGTAGCGCAGTTCTTTACAATGAGCAGTTCTTC	CASSSAVLYNEQFF
-	TRBV9	TRBJ1-1	-	TGTGCCAGCAGCGTCAGGGTGAGGGACACTGAAGCTTTCTTT	CASSVRVRDTEAFF
TRBD2	TRBV5-4	TRBJ2-5	once	TGTGCCAGCAGCTTGGGGGTCCTAGCGGGGGAACCCCAAGAGACCCAGTACTTC	CASSLGVLAGEPQETQYF
TRBD2	TRBV7-8	TRBJ2-7	-	TGTGCCAGCAGCTTAGAGCGTCTAGCGGGAACAAAAGCCTACGAGCAGTACTTC	CASSLERLAGTKAYEQYF
-	TRBV5-1	TRBJ2-2	-	TGCGCCAGCAGCTTTCGACAGCGAGGCACCGGGGAGCTGTTTTTT	CASSFRQRGTGELFF
-	TRBV6-2/TRBV6-3	TRBJ1-6	-	TGTGCCAGCAGCCCCGGACGGACCTATAATTCACCCCTCCACTTT	CASSPGRTYNSPLHF
TRBD1	TRBV2	TRBJ1-5	-	TGTGCCAGCAGTGAAGGCCGGGACAGTGGCAATCAGCCCCAGCATTTT	CASSEGRDSGNQPQHF
TRBD2	TRBV7-9	TRBJ2-3	-	TGTGCCAGCAGCTTCGGACTAGCGGGGCACACAGATACGCAGTATTTT	CASSFGLAGHTDTQYF
-	TRBV27	TRBJ1-3	-	TGTGCCAGCAGCGAAAACTACCCGGGCAGCCCCACAGTTGGAAACACCATATATTTT	CASSENYPGSPTVGNTIYF
-	TRBV7-6	TRBJ2-7	-	TGTGCCAGCAGCTTAGCGGGAGGACGGTACGAGCAGTACTTC	CASSLAGGRYEQYF
TRBD1	TRBV6-5	TRBJ1-1	-	TGTGCCAGCAGGCCCGAAGGACAGGGCCTCACTGAAGCTTTCTTT	CASRPEGQGLTEAFF
-	TRBV30	TRBJ2-5	-	TGTGCCTGGAGTGTACAAGAGACCCAGTACTTC	CAWSVQETQYF
-	TRBV21-1	TRBJ2-7	-	TGTGCCAGCAGCAAATCGGGGCTCACCTACGAGCAGTACTTC	CASSKSGLTYEQYF
-	TRBV11-2	TRBJ2-3	-	TGTGCCAGCCGCCCGAGGAGGGGGGGGCCGGGGTTAGCGCAGTATTTT	CASRPRRGGPGLAQYF
-	TRBV6-5	TRBJ1-3	-	TGTGCCAGCAGCAGGGGCCACTCTGGAAACACCATATATTTT	CASSRGHSGNTIYF
-	TRBV12-5	TRBJ1-5	few	TGTGCTAGTGGTTTGGGCCCTACGCCCCAGCATTTT	CASGLGPTPQHF
-	TRBV15	TRBJ2-5	-	TGTGCCACCAGCAGAGATCTAGGCGCACAAGAGACCCAGTACTTC	CATSRDLGAQETQYF
TRBD1	TRBV28	TRBJ2-7	-	TGTGCCAGCAGTTCGGGACAGGGGGTCTCCTACGAGCAGTACTTC	CASSSGQGVSYEQYF
TRBD1	TRBV4-2	TRBJ2-7	-	TGTGCCAGCAGCCACCCCACGGATGCGGTGGGACAGAGAATCTACGAGCAGTACTTC	CASSHPTDAVGQRIYEQYF
-	TRBV27	TRBJ1-2	-	TGTGCCAGCAGTTACGCAGGTGGAGCTAACTATGGCTACACCTTC	CASSYAGGANYGYTF